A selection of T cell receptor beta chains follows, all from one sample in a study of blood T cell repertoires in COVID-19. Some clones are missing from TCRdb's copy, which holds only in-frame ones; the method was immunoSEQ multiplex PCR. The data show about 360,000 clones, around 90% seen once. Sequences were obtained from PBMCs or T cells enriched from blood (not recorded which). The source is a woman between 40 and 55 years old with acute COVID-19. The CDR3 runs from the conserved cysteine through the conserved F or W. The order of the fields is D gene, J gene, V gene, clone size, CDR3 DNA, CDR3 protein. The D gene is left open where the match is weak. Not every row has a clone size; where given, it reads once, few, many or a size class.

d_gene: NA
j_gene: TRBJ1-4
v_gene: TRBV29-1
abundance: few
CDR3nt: TGCAGCGTCCTCTCAGATACCTCTAATGAAAAACTGTTTTTT
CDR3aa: CSVLSDTSNEKLFF

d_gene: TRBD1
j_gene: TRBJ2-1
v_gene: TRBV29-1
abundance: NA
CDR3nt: TGCAGCGTCGGACAGGGACATGAGCAGTTCTTC
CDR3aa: CSVGQGHEQFF

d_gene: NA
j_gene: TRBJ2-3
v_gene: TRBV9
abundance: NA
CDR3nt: TGTGCCAGCACACCCCGAGGGACAGATACGCAGTATTTT
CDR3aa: CASTPRGTDTQYF

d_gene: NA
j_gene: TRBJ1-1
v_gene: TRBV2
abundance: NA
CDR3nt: TGTGCCAGCAGTGAAGCTTGGAGAGCCAACACTGAAGCTTTCTTT
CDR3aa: CASSEAWRANTEAFF

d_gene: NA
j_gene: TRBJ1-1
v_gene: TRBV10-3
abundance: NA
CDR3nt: TGTGCCATCAGTGAGTCAGCAGGGGCCATCACTGAAGCTTTCTTT
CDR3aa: CAISESAGAITEAFF

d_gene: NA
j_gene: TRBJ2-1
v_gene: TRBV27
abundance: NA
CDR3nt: TGTGCCACCCTCCGGACGGGATTTGCCTACAATGAGCAGTTCTTC
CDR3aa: CATLRTGFAYNEQFF

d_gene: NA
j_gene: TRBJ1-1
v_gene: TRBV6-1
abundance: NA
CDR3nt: TGTGCCAGCAGTGAAGTTGGGGCCTCGAACACTGAAGCTTTCTTT
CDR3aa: CASSEVGASNTEAFF

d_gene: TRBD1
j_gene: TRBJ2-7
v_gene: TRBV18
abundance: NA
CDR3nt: TGTGCCAGCTCACCGGACAGGGGGCTCTACGAGCAGTACTTC
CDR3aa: CASSPDRGLYEQYF

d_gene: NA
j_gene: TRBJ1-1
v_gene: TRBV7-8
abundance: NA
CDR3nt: TGTGCCAGCAGCTTAGAGTTAGGGGCTGAAGCTTTCTTT
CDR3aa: CASSLELGAEAFF

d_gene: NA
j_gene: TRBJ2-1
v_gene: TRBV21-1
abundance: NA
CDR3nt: TGTGCCAGCAGCACGAGCAAGGGACAGGGACAGTTCTTC
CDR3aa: CASSTSKGQGQFF

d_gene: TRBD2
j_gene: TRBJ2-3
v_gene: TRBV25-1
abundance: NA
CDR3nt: TGTGCCAGCGGATCGGGACTAGCGGGGTTCACAGATACGCAGTATTTT
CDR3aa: CASGSGLAGFTDTQYF

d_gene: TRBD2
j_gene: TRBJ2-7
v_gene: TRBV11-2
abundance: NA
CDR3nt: TGTGCCAGCAGCTTAGATCGGGACTATGAGCAGTACTTC
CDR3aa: CASSLDRDYEQYF

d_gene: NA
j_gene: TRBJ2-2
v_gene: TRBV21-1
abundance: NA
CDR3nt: TGTGCCAGCAGACTCAGACTTGCGAACACCGGGGAGCTGTTTTTT
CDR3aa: CASRLRLANTGELFF

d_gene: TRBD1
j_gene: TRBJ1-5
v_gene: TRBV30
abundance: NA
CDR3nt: TGTGCCTGGAGCCGGGACAGGGGAGCGGATCAGCCCCAGCATTTT
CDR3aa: CAWSRDRGADQPQHF

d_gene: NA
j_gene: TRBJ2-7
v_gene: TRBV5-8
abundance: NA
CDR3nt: TGTGCCAGCAGCTTAGTCTCGAGAGAGCAGTACTTC
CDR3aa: CASSLVSREQYF

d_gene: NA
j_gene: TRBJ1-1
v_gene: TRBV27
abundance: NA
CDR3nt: TGTGCCAGCAGTCCGCGGAGGAACACTGAAGCTTTCTTT
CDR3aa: CASSPRRNTEAFF

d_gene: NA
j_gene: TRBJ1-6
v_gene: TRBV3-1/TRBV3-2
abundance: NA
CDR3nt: TGTGCCAGCACCGGGACTTTACCAAATTCACCCCTCCACTTT
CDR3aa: CASTGTLPNSPLHF

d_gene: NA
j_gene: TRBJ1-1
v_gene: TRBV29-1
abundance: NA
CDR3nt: TGCAGCGTTGCCAAACAGGGTTTTGGGATGAACACTGAAGCTTTCTTT
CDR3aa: CSVAKQGFGMNTEAFF

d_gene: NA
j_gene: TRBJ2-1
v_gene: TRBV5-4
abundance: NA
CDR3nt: TGTGCCAGCAGCCTCACAGGAAACTACAATGAGCAGTTCTTC
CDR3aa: CASSLTGNYNEQFF

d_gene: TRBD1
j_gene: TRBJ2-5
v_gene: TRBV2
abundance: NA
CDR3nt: TGTGCCAGCAGGACAGGGCCAGAGACCCAGTACTTC
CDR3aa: CASRTGPETQYF

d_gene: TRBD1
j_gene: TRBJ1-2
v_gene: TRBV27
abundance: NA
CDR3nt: TGTGCCAGCAGTACCCAACAGGGGGTGGTGAGTGGCTACACCTTC
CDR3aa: CASSTQQGVVSGYTF

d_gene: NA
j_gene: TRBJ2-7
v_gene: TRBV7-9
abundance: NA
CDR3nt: TGTGCCAGCAGCTTCCAGGGCTCCTACGAGCAGTACTTC
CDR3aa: CASSFQGSYEQYF

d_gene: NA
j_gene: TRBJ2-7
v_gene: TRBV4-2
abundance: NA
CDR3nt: TGTGCCAGCAGCCAAGATCAGGTAGACATTCTCGAGCAGTACTTC
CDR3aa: CASSQDQVDILEQYF

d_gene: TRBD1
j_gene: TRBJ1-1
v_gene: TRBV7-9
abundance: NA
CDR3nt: TGTGCCAGCACCGGGACAGGGGGTGGCACTGAAGCTTTCTTT
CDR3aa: CASTGTGGGTEAFF

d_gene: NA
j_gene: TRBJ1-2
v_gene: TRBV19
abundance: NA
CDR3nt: TGTGCCAGTAGTATCCGGGGAGACTTGAACTATGGCTACACCTTC
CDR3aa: CASSIRGDLNYGYTF

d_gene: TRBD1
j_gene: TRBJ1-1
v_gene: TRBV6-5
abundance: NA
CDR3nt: TGTGCCAGCAGTTGGACAGGGAGGCTCAACACTGAAGCTTTCTTT
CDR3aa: CASSWTGRLNTEAFF

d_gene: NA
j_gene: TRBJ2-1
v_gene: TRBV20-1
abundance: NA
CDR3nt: TGCAGTGCTAGTAAGCGGTACAATGAGCAGTTCTTC
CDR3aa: CSASKRYNEQFF

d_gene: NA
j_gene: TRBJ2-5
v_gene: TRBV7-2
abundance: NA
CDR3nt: TGTGCCAGCAGCTCCCCTTGGGGGCGGGAGACCCAGTACTTC
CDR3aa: CASSSPWGRETQYF